This T cell receptor beta chain was obtained from a study of cytomegalovirus exposure and HLA in healthy donors. The repertoire was sequenced with immunoSEQ multiplex PCR; TCRdb's copy has only in-frame clones and lacks some. The sample contains about 200,000 clones, around 84% of which appear only once. V shed 7 bases and J 4 bases; nucleotides not matched to a gene: 10. Germline CDR1 is MNHEY and CDR2 is SVGAGI. The CDR3 consists of 15 residues. The receptor's source is a woman younger than 45 in good health and CMV-seropositive. The V gene is TRBV6-5, the J gene TRBJ2-1, with 7 bases fitting TRBD2. Source material: PBMCs. This CDR3 reads CASKPGGLRYNEQFF. The CDR3, as DNA: TGTGCCAGCAAGCCCGGGGGACTACGATACAATGAGCAGTTCTTC.